A selection of T cell receptor beta chains follows, all from one sample in a study of T-cell reconstitution after alpha-beta-depleted transplantation in children. TCRdb passed the PCR reads through MiXCR, listing each CDR3 protein once. Of fewer than 750,000 distinct CDR3 sequences listed, over 25% were seen once; the top ten hold less than 40%. This specimen was PBMCs, taken before TCRalphabeta/CD19-depleted stem cell transplant. The receptors stem from a boy in the first two years of life with Wiskott-Aldrich syndrome, due to receive a stem cell transplant. CDR3s include the opening cysteine and the closing phenylalanine or tryptophan. D genes are given only for firm matches. Expanded clones are given a class, and other clones once, few, many or no size at all.

j_gene	d_gene	v_gene	abundance	CDR3aa	CDR3nt
TRBJ2-1	TRBD2	TRBV20-1	-	CSARRPAGEGNEQFF	TGCAGTGCTAGACGCCCAGCGGGAGAAGGCAATGAGCAGTTCTTC
TRBJ2-3	-	TRBV5-1	-	CASSLGPGRDTQYF	TGCGCCAGCAGCTTGGGACCGGGGAGAGATACGCAGTATTTT
TRBJ2-1	TRBD2	TRBV29-1	-	CSVELAGSYNEQFF	TGCAGCGTTGAACTAGCGGGGTCCTACAATGAGCAGTTCTTC
TRBJ2-5	TRBD2	TRBV10-3	few	CAISEVRLAEGRETQYF	TGTGCCATCAGTGAAGTCCGACTAGCGGAAGGGAGAGAGACCCAGTACTTC
TRBJ2-1	-	TRBV12-3/TRBV12-4	few	CASSRALAERYNEQFF	TGTGCCAGCAGCCGTGCTCTAGCTGAGAGGTATAATGAGCAGTTCTTC
TRBJ2-7	TRBD1	TRBV20-1	few	CSAIRDRLYEQYF	TGCAGTGCTATAAGGGACAGGCTTTACGAGCAGTACTTC
TRBJ2-7	-	TRBV28	few	CASSLGITYEQYF	TGTGCCAGCAGTTTGGGGATTACCTACGAGCAGTACTTC
TRBJ1-2	TRBD1	TRBV20-1	-	CSAVGQGGSYGYTF	TGCAGTGCTGTAGGACAGGGGGGTTCCTATGGCTACACCTTC
TRBJ2-1	-	TRBV5-6	few	CASSLYGSSEQFF	TGTGCCAGCAGCTTGTACGGTAGTAGTGAGCAGTTCTTC
TRBJ2-1	TRBD2	TRBV5-1	few	CASSLGGLAGGPSSYNEQFF	TGCGCCAGCAGCTTGGGGGGACTAGCGGGAGGCCCCAGCTCCTACAATGAGCAGTTCTTC
TRBJ2-2	-	TRBV5-5	many	CASSPNQGGGELFF	TGTGCCAGCAGCCCCAACCAGGGCGGCGGGGAGCTGTTTTTT
TRBJ2-1	-	TRBV5-1	many	CASSLSGPYNEQFF	TGCGCCAGCAGCTTGTCGGGGCCATACAATGAGCAGTTCTTC
TRBJ2-3	TRBD2	TRBV14	-	CASRFAGESDTQYF	TGTGCCAGCAGATTTGCGGGAGAATCAGATACGCAGTATTTT
TRBJ1-1	-	TRBV10-2	few	CASSPAGVATEAFF	TGCGCCAGCAGCCCTGCAGGGGTTGCCACTGAAGCTTTCTTT
TRBJ2-3	TRBD2	TRBV12-3/TRBV12-4	few	CASSSTSGRSTDTQYF	TGTGCCAGCAGTAGCACTAGCGGGAGAAGCACAGATACGCAGTATTTT
TRBJ2-2	-	TRBV5-1	-	CASSADPNTGELFF	TGCGCCAGCAGCGCTGACCCCAACACCGGGGAGCTGTTTTTT
TRBJ2-2	TRBD1	TRBV5-1	-	CASSPEAANRGFNTGELFF	TGCGCCAGCAGCCCGGAGGCGGCGAACAGGGGGTTTAACACCGGGGAGCTGTTTTTT
TRBJ2-3	-	TRBV5-1	-	CASSLWGQSTDTQYF	TGCGCCAGCAGCTTGTGGGGACAAAGCACAGATACGCAGTATTTT
TRBJ2-7	TRBD2	TRBV5-1	few	CASSFLFVAGVPYEQYF	TGCGCCAGCAGCTTCTTGTTCGTAGCGGGAGTTCCATACGAGCAGTACTTC
TRBJ2-2	-	TRBV15	few	CATSRERLTGELFF	TGTGCCACCAGCAGGGAGCGTCTCACCGGGGAGCTGTTTTTT
TRBJ1-5	TRBD1	TRBV12-3/TRBV12-4	few	CASSTQGEYQPQHF	TGTGCCAGCAGTACGCAGGGGGAGTATCAGCCCCAGCATTTT
TRBJ2-1	-	TRBV28	-	CASKRSSYNEQFF	TGTGCCAGCAAGCGGAGCTCCTACAATGAGCAGTTCTTC
TRBJ1-1	-	TRBV28	few	CASREVGRGDTEAFF	TGTGCCAGCAGGGAGGTCGGTCGTGGGGACACTGAAGCTTTCTTT
TRBJ2-1	-	TRBV5-1	-	CASSLLGTNNEQFF	TGCGCCAGCAGCTTGCTGGGGACCAACAATGAGCAGTTCTTC
TRBJ2-7	TRBD2	TRBV6-5	few	CASSSAASGGYEQYF	TGTGCCAGCAGTTCGGCGGCTAGCGGGGGGTACGAGCAGTACTTC
TRBJ2-3	-	TRBV20-1	many	CSALLVWEADTQYF	TGCAGTGCTCTCCTCGTGTGGGAGGCAGATACGCAGTATTTT
TRBJ2-3	TRBD2	TRBV7-2	-	CASSFWASGVTDTQYF	TGTGCCAGCAGCTTTTGGGCTAGCGGGGTCACAGATACGCAGTATTTT
TRBJ2-1	-	TRBV10-3	few	CATRDTIYNEQFF	TGTGCCACACGAGACACCATCTACAATGAGCAGTTCTTC
TRBJ1-2	-	TRBV3-1	-	CASSQGFRDGNYGYTF	TGTGCCAGCAGCCAAGGGTTCCGGGACGGCAACTATGGCTACACCTTC
TRBJ2-3	-	TRBV12-3/TRBV12-4	-	CASSLRFLPRTDTQYF	TGTGCCAGCAGTTTACGTTTCCTACCTCGCACAGATACGCAGTATTTT
TRBJ1-1	-	TRBV12-3/TRBV12-4	many	CASSSNTEAFF	TGTGCCAGCAGTTCGAACACTGAAGCTTTCTTT
TRBJ2-7	-	TRBV20-1	-	CSARDGRVHEQYF	TGCAGTGCTAGAGATGGCAGGGTCCACGAGCAGTACTTC
TRBJ2-7	-	TRBV19	few	CATREEGRSYEQYF	TGTGCCACCCGGGAAGAGGGCCGCTCCTACGAGCAGTACTTC
TRBJ1-1	-	TRBV4-2	-	CASSQDARGTYEAFF	TGTGCCAGCAGCCAAGATGCGAGGGGAACCTACGAAGCTTTCTTT
TRBJ2-7	TRBD1	TRBV12-3/TRBV12-4	-	CASRPSTGSQYF	TGTGCCAGCCGACCCTCGACAGGGTCGCAGTACTTC
TRBJ2-1	-	TRBV6-2/TRBV6-3	few	CASSNDRRQSYNEQFF	TGTGCCAGCAGTAACGACAGGCGTCAGAGCTACAATGAGCAGTTCTTC
TRBJ2-1	TRBD2	TRBV24-1	once	CATSDRDSGRGRLNEQFF	TGTGCCACCAGTGATCGAGATAGCGGGAGGGGGAGGCTGAATGAGCAGTTCTTC
TRBJ2-1	TRBD2	TRBV5-1	-	CASSLQAGTFLDEQFF	TGCGCCAGCAGCCTTCAAGCGGGAACGTTCCTGGATGAGCAGTTCTTC
TRBJ1-2	TRBD1	TRBV12-3/TRBV12-4	once	CASSGPGTGNYGYTF	TGTGCCAGCAGTGGTCCCGGGACAGGGAACTATGGCTACACCTTC
TRBJ2-3	-	TRBV5-6	-	CASSNSYAGQSTDTQYF	TGTGCCAGCAGCAACTCTTATGCGGGGCAAAGCACAGATACGCAGTATTTT